The next 24 T cell receptor beta chains were all read from a single sample in a study of PD-1 blockade in classical Hodgkin lymphoma. The method was immunoSEQ multiplex PCR; TCRdb's version includes in-frame clones alone and lacks a portion of them. The repertoire holds about 60,000 clones, with 90% as singletons. Relapses following autologous stem cell transplantation were seen in all patients, with brentuximab vedotin exposure varying. This material consisted of peripheral blood mononuclear cells (PBMCs), taken at baseline. All receptors come from a human donor with classical Hodgkin lymphoma.

The chain employs TRBV11-2 and TRBJ2-7, with 14 bases fitting TRBD2. Germline trimming cut 3 bases from V and 6 bases from J; bases unmatched to any gene: 10. The CDR3 length is 17 residues. Germline assignment: CDR1 SGHAT and CDR2 FQNNGV. CDR3 sequence reads: CASSFTPGTSGSREQYF. CDR3 nucleotides: TGTGCCAGCAGCTTTACGCCCGGGACTAGCGGGAGTCGCGAGCAGTACTTC.

V is TRBV5-4 and J is TRBJ1-2; 9 nucleotides align to TRBD1. The V gene end was trimmed by 5 bases and the J gene end by 2 bases; junction bases not matched to a gene: 10. The CDR3 is 16 amino acids. CDR1 and CDR2 (germline): SGHNT, YYREEE (reference sequence). This chain's CDR3 is CASSRPGQGLNYGYTF. For the CDR3, the DNA is TGTGCCAGCAGTCGGCCGGGACAGGGACTCAACTATGGCTACACCTTC. Drawing the rest from reference TRBV5-4 and TRBJ1-2, the complete variable domain is ETGVTQSPTHLIKTRGQQVTLRCSSQSGHNTVSWYQQALGQGPQFIFQYYREEENGRGNFPPRFSGLQFPNYSSELNVNALELDDSALYLCASSRPGQGLNYGYTFGSGTRLTVV.

The J gene is TRBJ2-7, the V gene TRBV28; maybe TRBD1 (6 bases). Trimming took 6 bases from V and 1 from J, leaving 13 bases between them. The CDR3 has 14 residues. The germline CDR1 and CDR2 sequences are MDHEN and SYDVKM. The CDR3 bases are TGTGCCAGCAGCCACCCCGACAGGTCCTACGAGCAGTACTTC. Translated: CASSHPDRSYEQYF.

The CDR3 here is CASSEVPGQGYSYNEQFF. The CDR3 DNA reads TGTGCCAGCAGTGAAGTCCCGGGACAGGGATACTCCTACAATGAGCAGTTCTTC. The V gene is TRBV2, the J gene TRBJ2-1, with 9 positions matching TRBD1. J gave up 0 bases and V 1 base, and 7 bases lay outside the gene matches. Germline CDR1 SNHLY, CDR2 FYNNEI. The CDR3 spans 18 residues.

The rearrangement uses TRBV18 and TRBJ2-3, with D possibly matching TRBD2 (6 bases). The CDR3 covers 15 residues. Germline V lookup: CDR1 KGHSH, CDR2 LQKENI. Trimming took off 0 bases at V and 2 bases at J, with 9 bases between the two ends. CDR3 sequence: CASSPPSGATDTQYF. In DNA form, the CDR3 reads TGTGCCAGCTCACCACCTAGCGGTGCCACAGATACGCAGTATTTT.

Here the CDR3 DNA reads TGCGCCAGCAGCTTGGTGCCGGTACAGGGAGGCAATCAGCCCCAGCATTTT. Its translation is CASSLVPVQGGNQPQHF. The chain carries TRBV5-1 and TRBJ1-5, with D maybe TRBD1 (6 bases). This CDR3 spans 17 amino acids. Trimming left V 0 bases short and J 2 bases short, with 15 bases between. Germline CDR1 and CDR2: SGHRS and YFSETQ.

The chain uses TRBV11-3 and TRBJ2-3, with TRBD2 matching 7 bases. Germline V gene lookup returns CDR1 SGHNT and CDR2 YENEEA. V was pared by 4 bases and J by 6 bases, with 10 bases of the junction left unmatched. The CDR3 has 15 residues. This chain's CDR3 is CASSSSGRGGDTQYF. The CDR3 DNA follows: TGTGCCAGCAGCTCCTCAGGGAGGGGCGGGGATACGCAGTATTTT. Combining the CDR3 with reference TRBV11-3 and TRBJ2-3 gives the whole variable domain EAGVVQSPRYKIIEKKQPVAFWCNPISGHNTLYWYLQNLGQGPELLIRYENEEAVDDSQLPKDRFSAERLKGVDSTLKIQPAELGDSAVYLCASSSSGRGGDTQYFGPGTRLTVL.

This clone showed up just once. The chain links TRBV7-3 to TRBJ2-5; 7 positions match TRBD2. CDR1 is SGHTA, CDR2 FQGTGA, per germline. The length of the CDR3 is 16 residues. Losses at the gene ends were 2 bases for V and 1 base for J; bases not matched to a gene: 7. The CDR3 sequence: CASSLVPAGVQETQYF. CDR3 in DNA: TGTGCCAGCAGCTTAGTGCCGGCGGGGGTCCAAGAGACCCAGTACTTC.

The rearrangement joins TRBV6-1 to TRBJ2-7; perhaps TRBD1 as D (6 bases). The V and J ends lost 5 bases and 3 bases respectively, with 14 bases between them. Per the germline V gene, CDR1 is MNHNS and CDR2 is SASEGT. The CDR3 extends over 14 amino acids. The CDR3 is CASSPYGQHYEQYF. Here the CDR3 DNA reads TGTGCCAGCAGTCCTTATGGACAGCACTACGAGCAGTACTTC.

J is TRBJ1-2 and V is TRBV19, with D perhaps matching TRBD1 (6 bases). Trimming pared 3 bases from V and 4 bases from J, leaving 21 bases between. This CDR3 region has 17 residues. CDR1 and CDR2 (germline): LNHDA, SQIVND (reference sequence). CDR3 DNA: TGTGCCAGTAGTATGGGGGACATCGCACTCCGACTCTATGGCTACACCTTC. Translated: CASSMGDIALRLYGYTF.

This chain joins TRBV18 and TRBJ2-7; TRBD1 aligns across 8 bases. From germline, CDR1 is KGHSH and CDR2 LQKENI. V was clipped by 5 bases and J by 3 bases; unmatched bases: 3. CDR3 length: 13 residues. CDR3 region: CASSKTGDYEQYF. DNA of the CDR3: TGTGCCAGCTCAAAGACAGGGGACTACGAGCAGTACTTC. The entire variable domain, with the rest obtained from reference TRBV18 and TRBJ2-7, is as follows: NAGVMQNPRHLVRRRGQEARLRCSPMKGHSHVYWYRQLPEEGLKFMVYLQKENIIDESGMPKERFSAEFPKEGPSILRIQQVVRGDSAAYFCASSKTGDYEQYFGPGTRLTVT.

This clone was observed a handful of times. The genes are TRBV19 and TRBJ1-6, with TRBD1 as a possible D gene (5 bases). The V gene's germline CDR1 is LNHDA and CDR2 SQIVND (reference sequence). The CDR3 consists of 11 residues. V was cut by 10 bases and J by 11 bases, with 12 bases left in between. The CDR3 protein is CATGWGTPLHF. DNA for the CDR3: TGTGCCACAGGTTGGGGGACACCCCTCCACTTT.

V and J are TRBV2 and TRBJ2-2, with 11 bases fitting TRBD2. The CDR3 runs 15 residues. Germline-derived CDR1 and CDR2 are SNHLY and FYNNEI. V shed 7 bases, J shed 3 bases, and the junction held 4 bases outside the gene matches. The CDR3 protein is CASKRTSGYTGELFF. The DNA for the CDR3 is TGTGCCAGCAAACGGACTAGCGGGTACACCGGGGAGCTGTTTTTT.

V is TRBV27 and J is TRBJ2-7; 14 positions match TRBD2. Germline V gives CDR1 MNHEY, CDR2 SMNVEV (reference sequence). J lost 4 bases, V lost 5 bases, and 4 bases had no gene match. The CDR3 loop spans 15 amino acids. Here the CDR3 DNA reads TGTGCCAGCAGTAAGACTAGCGGGGGGGCGTACGAGCAGTACTTC. As protein: CASSKTSGGAYEQYF.

This clone has just one count. The chain carries TRBV7-3 and TRBJ2-1; TRBD2 might be the D (7 bases). Trimming removed 2 bases from V and 9 bases from J, with 14 bases in between. In germline, CDR1 is SGHTA, CDR2 FQGTGA. This CDR3 region has 14 residues. The CDR3 DNA sequence: TGTGCCAGCAGCTTATTTGGACTAGGGGGTGAGCAGTTCTTC. Translation gives CASSLFGLGGEQFF.

V gene TRBV6-5 combines with J gene TRBJ1-6; possible D gene TRBD1, 5 bases. Germline assignment: CDR1 MNHEY and CDR2 SVGAGI. The CDR3 loop spans 15 amino acids. With 2 bases removed from V and 7 bases from J, the gap between germline ends came to 12 bases. CDR3 in amino acids: CASSYDGAVNSPLHF. CDR3 sequence (DNA): TGTGCCAGCAGTTACGATGGGGCTGTAAATTCACCCCTCCACTTT.

The chain recombines TRBV5-4 with TRBJ1-2; D unclear. Between the trimmed V and J ends, which lost 4 bases and 1 base, there was a span of 8 bases. CDR3 length: 13 residues. The germline V gene has CDR1 SGHNT and CDR2 YYREEE (reference sequence). The CDR3 spells CASSGQLNYGYTF. The DNA for the CDR3 is TGTGCCAGCAGCGGGCAGCTTAACTATGGCTACACCTTC.

The chain is built from TRBV5-1 and TRBJ1-3; perhaps TRBD1 as D (5 bases). This CDR3 has 14 residues. Germline values: CDR1 SGHRS, CDR2 YFSETQ. Trimming took off 5 bases at V and 3 bases at J, with 12 bases between the two ends. This chain's CDR3 is CASRLQGVGNTIYF. CDR3 nucleotide sequence: TGCGCCAGCAGGCTTCAGGGCGTTGGAAACACCATATATTTT. The whole variable domain, filled in from reference TRBV5-1 and TRBJ1-3, reads KAGVTQTPRYLIKTRGQQVTLSCSPISGHRSVSWYQQTPGQGLQFLFEYFSETQRNKGNFPGRFSGRQFSNSRSEMNVSTLELGDSALYLCASRLQGVGNTIYFGEGSWLTVV.

V gene TRBV6-1 combines with J gene TRBJ2-7; a weak D match, TRBD2 (6 bases). The CDR3 is 14 residues long. Trimming removed 6 bases at V and 4 bases at J, with 16 bases between. Germline V CDR1 and CDR2: MNHNS, SASEGT. The CDR3 loop reads CASRELGGKYEQYF. Written as DNA, the CDR3 is TGTGCCAGCAGGGAGTTGGGCGGGAAGTACGAGCAGTACTTC.

The V and J genes are TRBV27 and TRBJ2-5, with D tentatively TRBD2 (6 bases). In germline, CDR1 is MNHEY, CDR2 SMNVEV (reference sequence). V lost 3 bases and J lost 2, with 10 bases in between. There are 14 residues in the CDR3. The DNA of the CDR3 is TGTGCCAGCAGTTTTGGAGGGAAACAAGAGACCCAGTACTTC. Residues: CASSFGGKQETQYF.

The V gene is TRBV4-2, the J gene TRBJ2-2; possibly TRBD2 for D (7 bases). The V end was cut by 3 bases, the J end by 1 base, with 12 bases between. CDR3 length: 16 residues. The germline gives CDR1 LGHNA, CDR2 YNFKEQ. The CDR3 spells CASSHRGAENTGELFF. CDR3 nucleotides: TGTGCCAGCAGCCACCGGGGGGCGGAGAACACCGGGGAGCTGTTTTTT.

The chain links TRBV28 to TRBJ2-3; 7 nucleotides line up with TRBD2. Trimming took 3 bases from V and 1 from J; bases not matched to a gene: 4. Germline V lookup: CDR1 MDHEN, CDR2 SYDVKM. CDR3 size: 15 residues. DNA for the CDR3: TGTGCCAGCAGTTTTTCGGGAGGCGGCACAGATACGCAGTATTTT. Translation: CASSFSGGGTDTQYF.

V is TRBV4-1 and J is TRBJ2-5; 8 bases agree with TRBD2. The ends lost 0 bases at V and 4 bases at J; junction bases unmatched: 4. Germline CDR1 and CDR2: MGHRA and YSYEKL. The CDR3 runs 15 residues. CDR3 sequence: CASSQEGTSGETQYF. CDR3 nucleotides: TGCGCCAGCAGCCAAGAGGGTACTAGCGGAGAGACCCAGTACTTC.

The rearrangement links TRBV27 to TRBJ2-1; 7 nucleotides match TRBD1. After removal of 2 bases from V and 2 bases from J, the junction contained 0 bases not matched to a gene. Germline CDR1 reads MNHEY; CDR2 reads SMNVEV (reference sequence). The CDR3 is 14 residues long. The CDR3 sequence is CASSLTGAYNEQFF. Written as DNA, the CDR3 is TGTGCCAGCAGTTTAACAGGGGCCTACAATGAGCAGTTCTTC.